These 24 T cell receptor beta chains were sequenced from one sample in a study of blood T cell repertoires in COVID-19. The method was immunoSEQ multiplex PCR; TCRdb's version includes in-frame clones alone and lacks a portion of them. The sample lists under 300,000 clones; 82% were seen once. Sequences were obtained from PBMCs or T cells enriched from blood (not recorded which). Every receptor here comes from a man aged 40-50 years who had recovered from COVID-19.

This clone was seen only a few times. CDR3 nucleotides: TGCGCCAGCAGCCAAGGGAGTTCACCCCTCCACTTT. Its protein is CASSQGSSPLHF. The chain carries TRBV4-1 and TRBJ1-6; D is ambiguous. The CDR3 runs to 12 residues. Germline V gene sequence: CDR1 MGHRA, CDR2 YSYEKL. Trimming cost V 1 base and J 9 bases, with 4 bases left between them.

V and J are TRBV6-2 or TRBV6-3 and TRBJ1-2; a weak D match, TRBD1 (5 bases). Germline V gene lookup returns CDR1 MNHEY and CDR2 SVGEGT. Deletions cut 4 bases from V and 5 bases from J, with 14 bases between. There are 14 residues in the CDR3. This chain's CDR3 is CASSSSRAGYGYTF. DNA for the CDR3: TGTGCCAGCAGTTCGAGCAGGGCTGGGTATGGCTACACCTTC.

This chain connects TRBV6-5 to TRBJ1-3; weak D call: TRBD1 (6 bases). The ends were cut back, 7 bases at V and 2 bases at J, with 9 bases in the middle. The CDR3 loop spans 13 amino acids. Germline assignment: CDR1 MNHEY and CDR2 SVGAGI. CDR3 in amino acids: CASTGGTGNTIYF. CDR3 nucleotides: TGTGCCAGCACTGGGGGCACTGGAAACACCATATATTTT.

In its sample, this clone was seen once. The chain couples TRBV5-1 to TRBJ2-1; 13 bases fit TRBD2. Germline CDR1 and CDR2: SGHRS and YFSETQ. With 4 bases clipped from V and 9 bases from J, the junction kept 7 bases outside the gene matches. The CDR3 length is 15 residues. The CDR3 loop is CASSLGTSGTGEQFF. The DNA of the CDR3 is TGCGCCAGCAGCCTAGGGACTAGCGGGACGGGTGAGCAGTTCTTC. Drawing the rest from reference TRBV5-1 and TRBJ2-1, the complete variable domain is KAGVTQTPRYLIKTRGQQVTLSCSPISGHRSVSWYQQTPGQGLQFLFEYFSETQRNKGNFPGRFSGRQFSNSRSEMNVSTLELGDSALYLCASSLGTSGTGEQFFGPGTRLTVL.

CDR3 protein: CASSRGGINEQFF. The CDR3 coding sequence is TGTGCCAGCAGCAGGGGGGGTATCAATGAGCAGTTCTTC. The V call is TRBV7-8, the J call TRBJ2-1; the D gene is possibly TRBD2 (7 bases). The CDR3 contains 13 residues. V was cut by 5 bases and J by 6 bases, with 11 bases left in between. Germline values: CDR1 SGHVS, CDR2 FQNEAQ.

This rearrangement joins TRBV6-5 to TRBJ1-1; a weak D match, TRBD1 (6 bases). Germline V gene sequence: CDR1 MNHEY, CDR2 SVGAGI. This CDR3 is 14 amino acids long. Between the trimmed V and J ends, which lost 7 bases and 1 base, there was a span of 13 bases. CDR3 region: CASIRQAGNTEAFF. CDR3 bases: TGTGCCAGCATCAGACAGGCCGGGAACACTGAAGCTTTCTTT.

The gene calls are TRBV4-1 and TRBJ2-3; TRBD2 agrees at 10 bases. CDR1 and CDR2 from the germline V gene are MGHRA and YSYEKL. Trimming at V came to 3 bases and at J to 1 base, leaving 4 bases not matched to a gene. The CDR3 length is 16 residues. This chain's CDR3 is CASSQLAGAGTDTQYF. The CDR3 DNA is TGCGCCAGCAGCCAGCTAGCGGGAGCGGGCACAGATACGCAGTATTTT.

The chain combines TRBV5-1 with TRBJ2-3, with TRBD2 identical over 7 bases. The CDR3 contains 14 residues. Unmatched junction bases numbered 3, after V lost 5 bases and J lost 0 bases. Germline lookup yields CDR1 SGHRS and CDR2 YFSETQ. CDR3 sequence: CASSPGGSTDTQYF. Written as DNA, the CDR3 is TGCGCCAGCAGTCCGGGGGGTAGCACAGATACGCAGTATTTT. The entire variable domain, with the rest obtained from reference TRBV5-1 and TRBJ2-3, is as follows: KAGVTQTPRYLIKTRGQQVTLSCSPISGHRSVSWYQQTPGQGLQFLFEYFSETQRNKGNFPGRFSGRQFSNSRSEMNVSTLELGDSALYLCASSPGGSTDTQYFGPGTRLTVL.

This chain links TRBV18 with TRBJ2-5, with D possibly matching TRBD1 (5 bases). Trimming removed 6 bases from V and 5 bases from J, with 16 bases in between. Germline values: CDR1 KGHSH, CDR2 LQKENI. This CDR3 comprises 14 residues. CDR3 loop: CASSQGLLPETQYF. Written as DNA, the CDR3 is TGTGCCAGCTCCCAGGGCCTTCTTCCTGAGACCCAGTACTTC.

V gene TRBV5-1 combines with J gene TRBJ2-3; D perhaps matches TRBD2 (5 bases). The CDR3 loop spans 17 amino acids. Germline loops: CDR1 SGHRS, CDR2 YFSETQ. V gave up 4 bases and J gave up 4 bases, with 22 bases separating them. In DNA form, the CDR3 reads TGCGCCAGCAGCGATCAACCACTAGGGTCGGGTCCAGATACGCAGTATTTT. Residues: CASSDQPLGSGPDTQYF.

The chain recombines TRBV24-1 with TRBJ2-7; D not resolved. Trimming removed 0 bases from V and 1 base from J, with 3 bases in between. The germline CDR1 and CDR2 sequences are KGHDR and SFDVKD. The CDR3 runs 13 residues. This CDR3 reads CATSDLYSYEQYF. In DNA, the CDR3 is TGTGCCACCAGTGATTTGTATTCCTACGAGCAGTACTTC.

Here the CDR3 reads CASSEAIRVYEQYF. The CDR3 nucleotides read TGTGCCAGCAGTGAAGCAATCAGGGTCTACGAGCAGTACTTC. The J gene is TRBJ2-7, the V gene TRBV2, with D tentatively TRBD1 (5 bases). Between the trimmed V and J ends, which lost 0 bases and 3 bases, there was a span of 9 bases. The CDR3 is 14 residues long. Germline CDR1 is SNHLY and CDR2 is FYNNEI.

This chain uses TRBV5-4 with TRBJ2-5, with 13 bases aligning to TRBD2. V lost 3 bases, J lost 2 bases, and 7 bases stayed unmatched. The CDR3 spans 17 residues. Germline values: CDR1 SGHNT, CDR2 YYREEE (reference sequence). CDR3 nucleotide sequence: TGTGCCAGCAGCTCGCCGGGACTAGCGGGGAAACAAGAGACCCAGTACTTC. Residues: CASSSPGLAGKQETQYF.

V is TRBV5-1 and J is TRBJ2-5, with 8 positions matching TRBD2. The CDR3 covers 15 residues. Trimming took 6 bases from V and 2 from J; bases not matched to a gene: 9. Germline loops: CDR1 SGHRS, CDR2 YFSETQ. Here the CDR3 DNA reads TGCGCCAGCACTTGGCTTCGGGGGGGTCAAGAGACCCAGTACTTC. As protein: CASTWLRGGQETQYF.

CDR3 loop: CASSPRMRVRANYEQYF. CDR3 DNA: TGTGCCAGCAGCCCAAGAATGAGGGTAAGGGCGAACTACGAGCAGTACTTC. The rearrangement links TRBV3-1 (or the pseudogene TRBV3-2) to TRBJ2-7, with D tentatively TRBD2 (5 bases). The CDR3 covers 17 residues. The germline gives CDR1 LGHDT, CDR2 YNNKEL (reference sequence). V was pared by 4 bases and J by 3 bases, with 22 bases between.

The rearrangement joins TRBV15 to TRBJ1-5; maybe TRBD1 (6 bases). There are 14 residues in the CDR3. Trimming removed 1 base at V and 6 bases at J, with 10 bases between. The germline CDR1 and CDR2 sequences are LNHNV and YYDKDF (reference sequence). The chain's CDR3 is CATSRGTGIQPQHF. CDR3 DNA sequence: TGTGCCACCAGCAGAGGAACAGGGATTCAGCCCCAGCATTTT.

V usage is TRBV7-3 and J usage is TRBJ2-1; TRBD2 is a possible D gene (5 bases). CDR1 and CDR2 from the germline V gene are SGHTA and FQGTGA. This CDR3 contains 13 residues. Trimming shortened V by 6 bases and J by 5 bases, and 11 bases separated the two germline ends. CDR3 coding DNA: TGTGCCAGCAGTGAGGGTAGGGACAATGAGCAGTTCTTC. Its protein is CASSEGRDNEQFF.

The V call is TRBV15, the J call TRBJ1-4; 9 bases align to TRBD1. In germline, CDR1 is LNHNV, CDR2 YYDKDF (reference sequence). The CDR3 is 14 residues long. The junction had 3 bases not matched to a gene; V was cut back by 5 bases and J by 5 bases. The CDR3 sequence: CATSQDRGNEKLFF. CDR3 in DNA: TGTGCCACCAGCCAAGACAGGGGGAATGAAAAACTGTTTTTT. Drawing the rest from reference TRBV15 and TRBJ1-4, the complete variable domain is DAMVIQNPRYQVTQFGKPVTLSCSQTLNHNVMYWYQQKSSQAPKLLFHYYDKDFNNEADTPDNFQSRRPNTSFCFLDIRSPGLGDTAMYLCATSQDRGNEKLFFGSGTQLSVL.

CDR3 nucleotide sequence: TGTGCCAGCAGCACGGCGGGGGCAACTAATGAAAAACTGTTTTTT. Protein product: CASSTAGATNEKLFF. The V call is TRBV5-6, the J call TRBJ1-4, with D possibly being TRBD1 (5 bases). The CDR3 is 15 residues long. Trimming stripped 4 bases from V and 0 bases from J, with 10 bases between. Germline loops: CDR1 SGHDT, CDR2 YYEEEE.

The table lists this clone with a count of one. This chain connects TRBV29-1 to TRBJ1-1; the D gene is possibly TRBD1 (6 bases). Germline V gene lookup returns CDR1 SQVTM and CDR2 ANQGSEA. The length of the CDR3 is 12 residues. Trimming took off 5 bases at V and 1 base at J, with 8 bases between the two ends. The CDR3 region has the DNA TGCAGCGTTCGCAGGGGGAACACTGAAGCTTTCTTT. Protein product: CSVRRGNTEAFF. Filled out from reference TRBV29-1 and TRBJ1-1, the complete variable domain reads SAVISQKPSRDICQRGTSLTIQCQVDSQVTMMFWYRQQPGQSLTLIATANQGSEATYESGFVIDKFPISRPNLTFSTLTVSNMSPEDSSIYLCSVRRGNTEAFFGQGTRLTVV.

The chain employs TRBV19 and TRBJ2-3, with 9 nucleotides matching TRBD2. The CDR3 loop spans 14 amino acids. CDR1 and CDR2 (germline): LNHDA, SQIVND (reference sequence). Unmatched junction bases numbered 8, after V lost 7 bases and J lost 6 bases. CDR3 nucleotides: TGTGCCAGTATGCCGGGACTAGCCTCGGATACGCAGTATTTT. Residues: CASMPGLASDTQYF.

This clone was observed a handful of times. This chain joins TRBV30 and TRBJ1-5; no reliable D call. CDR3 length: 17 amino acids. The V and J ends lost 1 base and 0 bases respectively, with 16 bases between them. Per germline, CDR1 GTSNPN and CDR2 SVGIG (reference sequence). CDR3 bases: TGTGCCTGGAGTGGAGGGAGAAGGAGGAATAGCAATCAGCCCCAGCATTTT. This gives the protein CAWSGGRRRNSNQPQHF. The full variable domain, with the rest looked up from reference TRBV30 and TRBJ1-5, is SQTIHQWPATLVQPVGSPLSLECTVEGTSNPNLYWYRQAAGRGLQLLFYSVGIGQISSEVPQNLSASRPQDRQFILSSKKLLLSDSGFYLCAWSGGRRRNSNQPQHFGDGTRLSIL.

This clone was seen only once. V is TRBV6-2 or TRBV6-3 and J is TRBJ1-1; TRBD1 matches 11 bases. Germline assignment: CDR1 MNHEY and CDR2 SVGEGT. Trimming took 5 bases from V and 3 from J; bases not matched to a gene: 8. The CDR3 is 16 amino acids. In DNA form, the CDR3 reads TGTGCCAGCAGTGGCGGGACAGGGGGAGGAGACACTGAAGCTTTCTTT. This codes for CASSGGTGGGDTEAFF.

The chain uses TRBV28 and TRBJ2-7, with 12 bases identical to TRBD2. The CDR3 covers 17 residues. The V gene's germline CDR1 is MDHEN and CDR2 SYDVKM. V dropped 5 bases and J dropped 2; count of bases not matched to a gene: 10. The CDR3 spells CASSELAGGGRAYEQYF. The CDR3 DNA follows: TGTGCCAGCAGTGAACTAGCGGGAGGAGGAAGGGCCTACGAGCAGTACTTC.